A selection of T cell receptor beta chains follows, all from one sample in a study of blood T cell repertoires in COVID-19. Using immunoSEQ multiplex PCR, the repertoire was profiled, and TCRdb retains in-frame clones only, with some absent. In the table there are 310,000 or so clones, roughly 87% of which are singletons. Material for sequencing was peripheral blood. These receptors were taken from a man aged 25-45 years with COVID-19, enrolled during active disease. The CDR3 runs from the conserved cysteine through the conserved F or W. The order of the fields is V gene, clone size, J gene, D gene, CDR3 DNA, CDR3 protein. D genes are given only for firm matches. Expanded clones are given a class, and other clones once, few, many or no size at all.

TRBV27	.	TRBJ2-2	.	TGTGCCAGCCAACAGGGCACCGGGGAGCTGTTTTTT	CASQQGTGELFF
TRBV28	.	TRBJ2-7	TRBD2	TGTGCCAGCAGTTTCCCGACTAGCGGCGCCTACGAGCAGTACTTC	CASSFPTSGAYEQYF
TRBV5-6	.	TRBJ2-5	TRBD2	TGTGCCAGCAGCTTCTCGGGACTAGCGGCAGGAGAGACCCAGTACTTC	CASSFSGLAAGETQYF
TRBV4-2	.	TRBJ1-1	TRBD1	TGTGCCAGCAGCCATATACAGGGGGGGAACACTGAAGCTTTCTTT	CASSHIQGGNTEAFF
TRBV24-1	.	TRBJ2-5	TRBD1	TGTGCCACCAGTGATTCGCAGGGGGTGGAGACCCAGTACTTC	CATSDSQGVETQYF
TRBV18	.	TRBJ2-7	TRBD1	TGTGCCAGCAAAGGGACAGGGGGCACCTACGAGCAGTACTTC	CASKGTGGTYEQYF
TRBV19	few	TRBJ1-5	.	TGTGCCAGTAGTCGGCGCCTCGGCGGCCAGCCCCAGCATTTT	CASSRRLGGQPQHF
TRBV6-2/TRBV6-3	.	TRBJ2-4	.	TGTGCCAGCAGTTACGAGGCAAGAAACATTCAGTACTTC	CASSYEARNIQYF
TRBV28	.	TRBJ1-2	.	TGTGCCAGCAGTTTAAGGAGGGCCGCTAACTATGGCTACACCTTC	CASSLRRAANYGYTF
TRBV7-2	.	TRBJ2-5	TRBD2	TGTGCCAGTAGCGGGAGGGGGCAAGAGACCCAGTACTTC	CASSGRGQETQYF
TRBV5-6	.	TRBJ1-1	TRBD1	TGTGCCAGCAGCCCATCGGGGACAGGGAACACTGAAGCTTTCTTT	CASSPSGTGNTEAFF
TRBV19	.	TRBJ1-1	TRBD1	TGTGCCAGTAGTAGCCAGACAGGGTGGAACACTGAAGCTTTCTTT	CASSSQTGWNTEAFF
TRBV7-9	.	TRBJ2-7	TRBD2	TGTGCCAGCAGCTTAGTTACTAGCGTGTCCTACGAGCAGTACTTC	CASSLVTSVSYEQYF
TRBV6-5	few	TRBJ1-5	.	TGTGCCAGCAGTCTAAACAGGGAGTGGCAGCCCCAGCATTTT	CASSLNREWQPQHF
TRBV24-1	.	TRBJ2-1	TRBD2	TGTGCCACCAGTGACCCTCTAGGACTGCGGACTAGCGGGAGCGTGTCCTACAATGAGCAGTTCTTC	CATSDPLGLRTSGSVSYNEQFF
TRBV18	.	TRBJ2-4	.	TGTGCCAGCTCAGTGTCACGGTATGGCGGGCGAGAGCTTCTAGCCAAAAACATTCAGTACTTC	CASSVSRYGGRELLAKNIQYF
TRBV6-4	few	TRBJ2-7	TRBD2	TGTGCCAGCAGTCGACTAGCGGGTCACGAGCAGTACTTC	CASSRLAGHEQYF
TRBV6-5	.	TRBJ1-3	.	TGTGCCAGCAGTCGGGCGGGACTCTCTGGAAACACCATATATTTT	CASSRAGLSGNTIYF
TRBV28	.	TRBJ1-1	.	TGTGCCAGCACCGAGAACGCTGAAGCTTTCTTT	CASTENAEAFF
TRBV19	.	TRBJ1-5	.	TGTGCCAGTAGTATCCGGGAGTATCAGCCCCAGCATTTT	CASSIREYQPQHF
TRBV19	.	TRBJ2-2	TRBD2	TGTGCCAGTAAGGGTCCAGAAAGCTACGTCTTAGCGGGGGAAGCTGACACCGGGGAGCTGTTTTTT	CASKGPESYVLAGEADTGELFF
TRBV3-1/TRBV3-2	.	TRBJ2-7	TRBD1	TGTGCCAGCAGCCAAGAGGGACAGGGCCACGAGCAGTACTTC	CASSQEGQGHEQYF
TRBV27	.	TRBJ2-7	TRBD2	TGTGCCAGCAGTTCCTTTAGCGGGGGGCCTACCTACGAGCAGTACTTC	CASSSFSGGPTYEQYF
TRBV6-6	.	TRBJ2-5	.	TGTGCCAGCAGTTACCCCCGACTGAATCAAGAGACCCAGTACTTC	CASSYPRLNQETQYF
TRBV5-1	once	TRBJ2-3	TRBD2	TGCGCCAGCAGCCCCCGGCCTAGCGGTAGCACAGATACGCAGTATTTT	CASSPRPSGSTDTQYF
TRBV3-1/TRBV3-2	.	TRBJ2-1	.	TGTGCCAGCAGCCAAGATAGTGTCCCTCATCATGAGCAGTTCTTC	CASSQDSVPHHEQFF
TRBV14	few	TRBJ1-6	.	TGTGCCAGCAGCCAACAATATAATTCACCCCTCCACTTT	CASSQQYNSPLHF
TRBV18	.	TRBJ1-1	.	TGTGCCAGCTCCCTCCTAGGGGTGAACACTGAAGCTTTCTTT	CASSLLGVNTEAFF
TRBV5-8	.	TRBJ2-4	.	TGTGCCAGCAGCCCCACCGGGACACCCCAAAACATTCAGTACTTC	CASSPTGTPQNIQYF
TRBV28	.	TRBJ2-7	.	TGTGCCAGCAGTTTATCGTTGACAGGTCTCTACGAGCAGTACTTC	CASSLSLTGLYEQYF
TRBV27	once	TRBJ2-6	TRBD1	TGTGCCAGCAGTCCTTCGACAGGGTCCTACTCTGGGGCCAACGTCCTGACTTTC	CASSPSTGSYSGANVLTF
TRBV27	once	TRBJ1-1	TRBD1	TGTGCCAGCGGGTTGAGGACAGGCTTGAACACTGAAGCTTTCTTT	CASGLRTGLNTEAFF
TRBV27	.	TRBJ1-3	TRBD1	TGTGCCAGCAGCGCCGCCTCCCCCTGGACAGGGGGTCGATCTGGAAACACCATATATTTT	CASSAASPWTGGRSGNTIYF
TRBV24-1	.	TRBJ2-1	TRBD2	TGTGCCACCAGTGATCCCCGAAAGGGAGGGGCCTCCTACAATGAGCAGTTCTTC	CATSDPRKGGASYNEQFF
TRBV14	.	TRBJ1-1	.	TGTGCCAGCAGCCCTTTGGCGGCCACTGAAGCTTTCTTT	CASSPLAATEAFF
TRBV7-3	.	TRBJ2-5	.	TGTGCCAGCAGCACATCTGGCGGGACCCAGTACTTC	CASSTSGGTQYF
TRBV18	.	TRBJ2-1	.	TGTGCCAGCTCACCAGGGGACATACTCTACAATGAGCAGTTCTTC	CASSPGDILYNEQFF